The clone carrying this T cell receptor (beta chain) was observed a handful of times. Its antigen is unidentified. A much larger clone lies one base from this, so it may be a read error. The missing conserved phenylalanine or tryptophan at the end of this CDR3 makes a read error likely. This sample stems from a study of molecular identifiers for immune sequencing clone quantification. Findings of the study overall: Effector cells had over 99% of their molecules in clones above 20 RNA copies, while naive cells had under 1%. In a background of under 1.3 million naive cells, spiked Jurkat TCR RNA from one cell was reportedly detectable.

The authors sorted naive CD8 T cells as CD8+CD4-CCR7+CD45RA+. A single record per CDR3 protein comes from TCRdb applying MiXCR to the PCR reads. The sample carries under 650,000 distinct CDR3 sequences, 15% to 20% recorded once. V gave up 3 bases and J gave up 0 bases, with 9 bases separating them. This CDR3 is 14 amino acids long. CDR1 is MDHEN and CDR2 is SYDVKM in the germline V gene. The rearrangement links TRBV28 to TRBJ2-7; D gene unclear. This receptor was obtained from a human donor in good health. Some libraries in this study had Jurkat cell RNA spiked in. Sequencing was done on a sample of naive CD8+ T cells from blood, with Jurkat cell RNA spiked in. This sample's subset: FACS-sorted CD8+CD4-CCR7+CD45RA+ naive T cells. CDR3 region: CASSFMWSSYEQYI. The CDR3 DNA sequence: TGTGCCAGCAGTTTTATGTGGAGCTCCTACGAGCAGTACATC.